This T cell receptor beta chain was obtained from a study of a mutant IDH1 vaccine in newly diagnosed glioma. Study in general: Most had both radiotherapy and temozolomide beforehand; others had only one.

Study conclusions and caveats: Pseudoprogression apparently lacked any relation to changes in top peripheral T cell clonotypes.

To note about this clone: Its antigen is currently unknown.

Profiling relied on immunoSEQ multiplex PCR, and the TCRdb table lists in-frame clones only, not all of them. The sample has 25,000 to 30,000 clones; approximately 90% are singletons. The germline gives CDR1 MNHNS, CDR2 SASEGT. V lost 6 bases and J lost 0, with 9 bases in between. CDR3 size: 14 residues. Time point of the sample: week 5, during vaccination. The content of each vaccine dose was 300 ug of mutant IDH1 20-mer peptide, and topical imiquimod accompanied it. Source: peripheral blood mononuclear cells (PBMCs), taken from a glioma patient whose treatment included an IDH1 peptide vaccine. The receptor was isolated from a woman in her thirties or forties with glioma. Some clones in this sample may be carry-over from other donors' samples. The chain carries TRBV6-1 and TRBJ1-3; D not resolved. CDR3 coding DNA: TGTGCCAGCAGGTTAGACTTCTCTGGAAACACCATATATTTT. This translates into CASRLDFSGNTIYF.